The clone carrying this TCR beta chain showed up just a few times. The antigen remains unidentified. Germline CDR1 and CDR2: SGHNT and YENEEA. This CDR3 has 15 residues. The trim removed 3 bases at V and 5 bases at J, leaving 7 bases unmatched. This sample was included in a study of T cell repertoires in cytomegalovirus infection. TCRdb reanalysed the reads using MiXCR and keeps one entry per CDR3 protein. The data show about 310,000 distinct CDR3 sequences, with about a sixth seen just once and approximately 12% held by the top ten. Study results and limitations: Dominating the ex vivo response were TCR beta clonotypes that were CMV-specific and HLA-C-restricted. Totalled public TCR beta family frequency picked out people who carried CMV plus the relevant HLA.

The sequenced material came from PBMCs. The chain carries TRBV11-3 and TRBJ2-3; 8 bases map to TRBD2. The TCR originated in a human donor in good health (CMV status not recorded). Some clones in this sample may be carry-over from other donors' samples. Here the CDR3 DNA reads TGTGCCAGCAGCTTCGGAGCGGGGGAAGGAGATACGCAGTATTTT. Protein sequence: CASSFGAGEGDTQYF.